The clone carrying this T cell receptor beta chain was seen a few times. The antigen remains unidentified. This entry belongs to a study of blood T cells in healthy people across ages. The study's findings and limits: Versus aged donors, long-lived donors had higher diversity and more naive CD4+ cells. A strong correlation between TCR beta diversity and naive T cell percentage was seen.

A second roughly 7 to 12 cycle PCR used barcoded and J-beta primers. TCRdb recomputed calls from the 5' RACE reads with MiXCR, one row per CDR3 protein. The sample has about 640,000 distinct CDR3 sequences; roughly 41% are singletons. Germline V gene data show CDR1 as SGHRS and CDR2 as YFSETQ. Trimming took off 2 bases at V and 5 bases at J, with 13 bases between the two ends. The CDR3 has 14 residues. This sequence was found in a man older than 75 in good health. Sequenced input: blood. The chain uses TRBV5-1 and TRBJ2-5, with D unresolved. CDR3 nucleotide sequence: TGCGCCAGCAGCTTCTCCAGACCAGACGAGACCCAGTACTTC. This sequence encodes CASSFSRPDETQYF.